The 32 T cell receptor beta chains listed next were all sequenced from one sample in a study of pediatric ulcerative colitis. Assay: immunoSEQ multiplex PCR; the TCRdb copy retains only in-frame clones and omits some. The table lists 30,000 or so clones, about three quarters of them singletons. During colonoscopy, one to two rectal pinch biopsies were collected. The sequencing sample was made of gut tissue. The receptors shown here come from a boy between 5 and 17 years old with mild ulcerative colitis.

V usage is TRBV5-6 and J usage is TRBJ1-3; D is ambiguous. V lost 4 bases and J 0 bases, leaving 11 bases between the germline ends. CDR3 length: 15 residues. Looked up from germline, CDR1 is SGHDT and CDR2 is YYEEEE. This CDR3 is CASSPRRFSGNTIYF. The CDR3 bases are TGTGCCAGCAGCCCGCGACGGTTCTCTGGAAACACCATATATTTT. The variable domain in full, with the rest retrieved from reference TRBV5-6 and TRBJ1-3, is DAGVTQSPTHLIKTRGQQVTLRCSPKSGHDTVSWYQQALGQGPQFIFQYYEEEERQRGNFPDRFSGHQFPNYSSELNVNALLLGDSALYLCASSPRRFSGNTIYFGEGSWLTVV.

The rearrangement joins TRBV18 to TRBJ2-3; a weak D match, TRBD1 (5 bases). Germline V lookup: CDR1 KGHSH, CDR2 LQKENI. V lost 3 bases and J lost 0, with 13 bases in between. The CDR3 extends over 16 amino acids. In DNA form, the CDR3 reads TGTGCCAGCTCACCCGTATGGGGCTCTAGCACAGATACGCAGTATTTT. Translation gives CASSPVWGSSTDTQYF.

The chain recombines TRBV6-1 with TRBJ1-2; 10 bases match TRBD1. Unmatched junction bases numbered 0, after V lost 4 bases and J lost 4 bases. The germline gives CDR1 MNHNS, CDR2 SASEGT. CDR3 size: 13 residues. CDR3 sequence reads: CASSGTGGYGYTF. The CDR3 nucleotides are TGTGCCAGCAGTGGGACAGGGGGCTATGGCTACACCTTC.

This clone appeared a few times. The chain couples TRBV5-4 to TRBJ1-1; D unresolved. The V gene lost 4 bases and the J gene lost 4 bases, with 8 bases spanning the gap. Germline V CDR1 and CDR2: SGHNT, YYREEE (reference sequence). The CDR3 totals 12 residues. CDR3 protein: CASSPSSTEAFF. For the CDR3, the DNA is TGTGCCAGCAGCCCAAGCAGCACTGAAGCTTTCTTT.

The chain combines TRBV11-3 with TRBJ2-2; perhaps TRBD2 as D (6 bases). V was clipped by 2 bases and J by 5 bases, with 12 bases between them. There are 15 residues in the CDR3. In germline, CDR1 is SGHNT, CDR2 YENEEA. This chain's CDR3 is CASSLQTRGTGELFF. The CDR3 nucleotides are TGTGCCAGCAGCTTACAGACTAGAGGAACCGGGGAGCTGTTTTTT. Full variable domain (missing parts from reference TRBV11-3 and TRBJ2-2): EAGVVQSPRYKIIEKKQPVAFWCNPISGHNTLYWYLQNLGQGPELLIRYENEEAVDDSQLPKDRFSAERLKGVDSTLKIQPAELGDSAVYLCASSLQTRGTGELFFGEGSRLTVL.

The chain employs TRBV11-2 and TRBJ2-2; D tentatively fits TRBD1 or TRBD2 (5 bases each). V lost 6 bases, J lost 6 bases, and 8 bases lay in between. There are 12 residues in the CDR3. In germline, CDR1 is SGHAT, CDR2 FQNNGV. The CDR3 nucleotides are TGTGCCAGCAGTTGGGGACCCGGGGAGCTGTTTTTT. Its translation is CASSWGPGELFF. The full variable domain, in which reference TRBV11-2 and TRBJ2-2 provide the parts outside the CDR3, is EAGVAQSPRYKIIEKRQSVAFWCNPISGHATLYWYQQILGQGPKLLIQFQNNGVVDDSQLPKDRFSAERLKGVDSTLKIQPAKLEDSAVYLCASSWGPGELFFGEGSRLTVL.

J is TRBJ2-3 and V is TRBV7-2; 8 bases match TRBD2. Trimming cost V 5 bases and J 2 bases; bases outside gene matches: 6. The CDR3 loop spans 15 amino acids. From germline, CDR1 is SGHTA and CDR2 FQGNSA. The CDR3 DNA follows: TGTGCCAGCAGCCGGGGGGGGCCGAACACAGATACGCAGTATTTT. It specifies CASSRGGPNTDTQYF.

A remark on this clone: Other DNA variants within this sample encode the same CDR3. This rearrangement joins TRBV5-1 to TRBJ1-2; the D is unclear. This CDR3 has 13 amino acids. Germline V CDR1 and CDR2: SGHRS, YFSETQ. The V end was cut by 0 bases, the J end by 2 bases, with 5 bases between. CDR3 nucleotides: TGCGCCAGCAGCTTGGCGACAAACTATGGCTACACCTTC. This translates into CASSLATNYGYTF.

Written as DNA, the CDR3 is TGTGCCACCAGCAGAATACTGGACCGAAAACTCAATGGCTACACCTTC. This translates into CATSRILDRKLNGYTF. The J gene is TRBJ1-2, the V gene TRBV15; the D is unclear. The CDR3 consists of 16 residues. Per germline, CDR1 LNHNV and CDR2 YYDKDF (reference sequence). V lost 2 bases and J 6 bases, leaving 19 bases between the germline ends.

The chain links TRBV6-1 to TRBJ1-4; 10 nucleotides align to TRBD1. Trimming at V came to 8 bases and at J to 6 bases, leaving 9 bases not matched to a gene. Germline V lookup: CDR1 MNHNS, CDR2 SASEGT. The CDR3 sequence is 15 residues long. The CDR3 coding sequence is TGTGCCAGCGGGACAGGGGCAGGGGGGGATGAAAAACTGTTTTTT. Protein sequence: CASGTGAGGDEKLFF.

Within the sample, this clone is medium-sized. For the CDR3, the DNA is TGTGCCAGTAGTATTCTTCGGGATGCTAGCTCTGGGGCCAACGTCCTGACTTTC. It codes for CASSILRDASSGANVLTF. The chain has TRBV19 and TRBJ2-6; the D gene is possibly TRBD2 (5 bases). The germline V gene has CDR1 LNHDA and CDR2 SQIVND (reference sequence). Deletions cut 3 bases from V and 0 bases from J, with 15 bases between. The length of the CDR3 is 18 residues.

The count of this clone is one. The chain combines TRBV4-1 with TRBJ2-5, with TRBD1 matching over 8 bases. Germline V CDR1 and CDR2: MGHRA, YSYEKL. The CDR3 is made up of 16 amino acids. V trimming: 4 bases; J trimming: 4 bases; junction bases outside the gene matches: 11. The CDR3 nucleotides read TGCGCCAGCAGCCTAACCCCAGGGGGCGCCTTAGAGACCCAGTACTTC. It encodes CASSLTPGGALETQYF.

The chain carries TRBV4-2 and TRBJ2-7; no reliable D call. The germline V gene encodes CDR1 LGHNA and CDR2 YNFKEQ. Between the trimmed V and J ends, which lost 2 bases and 6 bases, there was a span of 8 bases. The CDR3 consists of 12 residues. CDR3 nucleotides: TGTGCCAGCAGCCAATCCATACGCGAGCAGTACTTC. This codes for CASSQSIREQYF.

The genes are TRBV2 and TRBJ1-3; 9 bases align to TRBD1. V was pared by 8 bases and J by 5 bases, with 4 bases of the junction left unmatched. In germline, CDR1 is SNHLY, CDR2 FYNNEI. CDR3 length: 13 residues. CDR3 residues: CASSGTGRNTIYF. DNA for the CDR3: TGTGCCAGCTCCGGGACAGGGAGAAACACCATATATTTT. Full variable domain (rest looked up from reference TRBV2 and TRBJ1-3): EPEVTQTPSHQVTQMGQEVILRCVPISNHLYFYWYRQILGQKVEFLVSFYNNEISEKSEIFDDQFSVERPDGSNFTLKIRSTKLEDSAMYFCASSGTGRNTIYFGEGSWLTVV.

This clone has just one count. The chain links TRBV9 to TRBJ2-2; D call uncertain. Per germline, CDR1 SGDLS and CDR2 YYNGEE. V gave up 3 bases and J gave up 6 bases, with 3 bases separating them. The CDR3 is 11 residues long. CDR3 protein: CASSAAGELFF. CDR3 nucleotide sequence: TGTGCCAGCAGCGCAGCCGGGGAGCTGTTTTTT.

This rearrangement joins TRBV11-2 to TRBJ2-1, with D uncertain. The germline V gene encodes CDR1 SGHAT and CDR2 FQNNGV. V lost 0 bases and J 4 bases, leaving 10 bases between the germline ends. The CDR3 covers 15 residues. The CDR3 DNA reads TGTGCCAGCAGCTTAGAGGTTCTGGGATACAATGAGCAGTTCTTC. Encoded protein: CASSLEVLGYNEQFF.

This sequence joins TRBV2 and TRBJ2-3; D call uncertain. This CDR3 has 13 residues. V was cut by 0 bases and J by 8 bases, with 9 bases left in between. Germline loops: CDR1 SNHLY, CDR2 FYNNEI. This CDR3 reads CASSEAPGATQYF. The DNA for the CDR3 is TGTGCCAGCAGTGAAGCGCCCGGTGCTACGCAGTATTTT.

The chain uses TRBV20-1 and TRBJ2-7; the D is unclear. With 3 bases removed from V and 3 bases from J, the gap between germline ends came to 6 bases. The CDR3 sequence is 11 residues long. Germline V gene sequence: CDR1 DFQATT, CDR2 SNEGSKA (reference sequence). CDR3 nucleotide sequence: TGCAGTGCTAGTGGTTACTACGAGCAGTACTTC. Protein product: CSASGYYEQYF.

This clone occurred once. This chain joins TRBV5-6 and TRBJ2-7; D unresolved. The V end lost 4 bases, the J end lost 6 bases, and 14 bases lay between the germline ends. This CDR3 region has 13 residues. Looked up from germline, CDR1 is SGHDT and CDR2 is YYEEEE. The CDR3 nucleotides are TGTGCCAGCAGCCACGCGTCCGTATCCGAGCAGTACTTC. Translated: CASSHASVSEQYF.

This clone is a singleton in its sample. This chain joins TRBV9 and TRBJ2-1, with a tentative D call TRBD1 (7 bases). Germline V lookup: CDR1 SGDLS, CDR2 YYNGEE. This CDR3 spans 16 amino acids. Trimming removed 0 bases from V and 4 bases from J, with 14 bases in between. DNA for the CDR3: TGTGCCAGCAGCGTAGCCCCCGGGGGACAGTACAATGAGCAGTTCTTC. This encodes CASSVAPGGQYNEQFF.

The CDR3 nucleotides are TGTGCTACAGCAGGGGGGGGAAGCACAGATACGCAGTATTTT. This codes for CATAGGGSTDTQYF. The V call is TRBV6-6, the J call TRBJ2-3, with D perhaps matching TRBD1 or TRBD2 (7 bases each). Germline V gene sequence: CDR1 MNHNY, CDR2 SVGAGI (reference sequence). This CDR3 is built from 14 residues.

The chain links TRBV9 to TRBJ2-7; D unresolved. This CDR3 is 13 amino acids long. V was shortened by 0 bases and J by 0 bases, with 4 bases between the two germline ends. CDR1 and CDR2 from the germline V gene are SGDLS and YYNGEE. CDR3 nucleotides: TGTGCCAGCAGCGTAGGACTCTCCTACGAGCAGTACTTC. This translates into CASSVGLSYEQYF.

The rearrangement uses TRBV7-8 and TRBJ2-5; no clear D. This CDR3 comprises 12 residues. Germline-derived CDR1 and CDR2 are SGHVS and FQNEAQ. With 5 bases removed from V and 5 bases from J, the gap between germline ends came to 9 bases. The CDR3 DNA reads TGTGCCAGCAGCGACATGGTCGAGACCCAGTACTTC. It translates to CASSDMVETQYF.

The J gene is TRBJ2-7, the V gene TRBV5-8; D is perhaps TRBD2 (5 bases). V lost 4 bases to trimming and J lost 0 bases, with 14 bases between them. This CDR3 has 15 residues. The germline V gene encodes CDR1 SGHTS and CDR2 YDEGEE. CDR3 sequence: CASSRADALSYEQYF. The CDR3, as DNA: TGTGCCAGCAGCCGAGCGGACGCGCTCTCCTACGAGCAGTACTTC.

The genes are TRBV19 and TRBJ1-6, with no clear D. This CDR3 region has 14 residues. V lost 1 base to trimming and J lost 4 bases, with 5 bases between them. CDR1 LNHDA and CDR2 SQIVND come from the germline V gene (reference sequence). As DNA, the CDR3 is TGTGCCAGTAGTATAGTGGGGTATAATTCACCCCTCCACTTT. It specifies CASSIVGYNSPLHF.

The chain links TRBV19 to TRBJ1-2; 11 bases are shared with TRBD1. Germline trimming cut 5 bases from V and 8 bases from J; bases unmatched to any gene: 10. This CDR3 contains 15 residues. CDR1 is LNHDA, CDR2 SQIVND, per germline (reference sequence). The CDR3, as DNA: TGTGCCAGTAGTCGGCCCGGGACAGGGGGAAAAGGCTACACCTTC. It yields the protein CASSRPGTGGKGYTF.

The V call is TRBV5-8, the J call TRBJ1-3; 9 bases agree with TRBD1. Germline values: CDR1 SGHTS, CDR2 YDEGEE. The trim removed 2 bases at V and 2 bases at J, leaving 2 bases unmatched. The CDR3 totals 15 residues. The CDR3 bases are TGTGCCAGCAGCTTAGGGACAGGGACTGGAAACACCATATATTTT. Translating it yields CASSLGTGTGNTIYF.

J is TRBJ1-2 and V is TRBV5-1, with 9 bases identical to TRBD1. After removal of 3 bases from V and 5 bases from J, the junction contained 5 bases not matched to a gene. This CDR3 has 14 amino acids. Per the germline V gene, CDR1 is SGHRS and CDR2 is YFSETQ. CDR3: CASSYDRGWYGYTF. In DNA form, the CDR3 reads TGCGCCAGCAGCTACGACAGGGGGTGGTATGGCTACACCTTC. The complete variable domain, with remaining parts taken from reference TRBV5-1 and TRBJ1-2, reads KAGVTQTPRYLIKTRGQQVTLSCSPISGHRSVSWYQQTPGQGLQFLFEYFSETQRNKGNFPGRFSGRQFSNSRSEMNVSTLELGDSALYLCASSYDRGWYGYTFGSGTRLTVV.

This clone appeared once. V is TRBV5-4 and J is TRBJ2-3; weak D call: TRBD2 (6 bases). Per the germline V gene, CDR1 is SGHNT and CDR2 is YYREEE (reference sequence). This CDR3 comprises 16 residues. V shed 4 bases and J shed 4 bases, with 19 bases lying between them. CDR3 nucleotide sequence: TGTGCCAGCAGCCGATCCCCGGGGGTTTTCGCAGATACGCAGTATTTT. Protein sequence: CASSRSPGVFADTQYF.

This chain connects TRBV6-6 to TRBJ1-2; D gene unclear. V shed 5 bases and J shed 0 bases, with 7 bases lying between them. The CDR3 has 13 residues. Germline loops: CDR1 MNHNY, CDR2 SVGAGI (reference sequence). CDR3 DNA: TGTGCCAGCAGTCCACCCACTAACTATGGCTACACCTTC. It specifies CASSPPTNYGYTF.

This clone was recorded only once. This chain joins TRBV4-1 and TRBJ1-3; no clear D gene. V lost 1 base and J 5 bases, leaving 15 bases between the germline ends. This CDR3 is built from 16 residues. Looked up from germline, CDR1 is MGHRA and CDR2 is YSYEKL. CDR3 in amino acids: CASSQGTLTLRNTIYF. The DNA of the CDR3 is TGCGCCAGCAGCCAAGGGACCCTAACTCTTCGAAACACCATATATTTT.

CDR3 region: CASSHDGRGDYGYTF. CDR3 DNA: TGTGCCAGCAGCCACGACGGCAGGGGAGACTATGGCTACACCTTC. This rearrangement joins TRBV7-6 to TRBJ1-2, with TRBD1 as a possible D gene (6 bases). This CDR3 has 15 residues. The V gene's germline CDR1 is SGHVS and CDR2 FNYEAQ. V dropped 5 bases and J dropped 3 bases, with 16 bases sitting between them.